The present TCR beta chain was sequenced within a study of OX40 agonist ivuxolimab in advanced cancers. For the study at large: Having had anti-PD-1, anti-PD-L1 or anti-CTLA-4 therapy before was allowed, and roughly 39% had some. Partial responses, seen in three patients, involved one hepatocellular carcinoma and two cutaneous melanomas. General study points: Antigens targeted by the expanded peripheral T cells were not determined. In general, CD8+ T cells held more expanded clones than CD4+ did, on average.

Assay: immunoSEQ multiplex PCR; the TCRdb copy retains only in-frame clones and omits some. The repertoire holds 55,000 to 70,000 clones, with approximately 87% as singletons. About this clone: Its antigen is unidentified.

V dropped 4 bases and J dropped 9; count of bases not matched to a gene: 8. The CDR3 runs 14 residues. Germline CDR1 reads SGDLS; CDR2 reads YYNGEE. This receptor was obtained from an adult with an advanced solid tumor such as melanoma, head and neck, liver or kidney cancer. The sample was CD4+ or CD8+ T cells sorted from blood, taken in a trial of the OX40 agonist ivuxolimab. The chain has TRBV9 and TRBJ2-4, with 9 nucleotides matching TRBD1. CDR3: CASSPRDRDVIQYF. Written as DNA, the CDR3 is TGTGCCAGCAGCCCCCGGGACAGGGACGTCATTCAGTACTTC.